The clone carrying this T cell receptor beta chain is termed medium-sized. Its antigen is currently unknown. The data stem from a study of OX40 agonist ivuxolimab in advanced cancers. Whole-study findings and limits: Certain nonresponding patients likewise had low normalized T-cell clonal expansion. The investigators did not determine what antigen specificity the expanded peripheral T cells had.

The CDR3 totals 15 residues. With 2 bases clipped from V and 6 bases from J, the junction kept 9 bases outside the gene matches. Germline V gene sequence: CDR1 ENHRY, CDR2 SYGVKD. Libraries were prepared by immunoSEQ multiplex PCR; TCRdb keeps only in-frame clonotypes and omits some of them. The repertoire holds around 34,000 clones, with approximately 81% as singletons. The rearrangement uses TRBV10-3 and TRBJ1-1, with TRBD1 identical over 7 bases. This specimen consisted of CD4+ or CD8+ T cells sorted from blood, obtained in a trial of the OX40 agonist ivuxolimab. This TCR was recovered from an adult with an advanced solid tumor such as melanoma, head and neck, liver or kidney cancer. The CDR3 spells CAISEATGVSAEAFF. The CDR3 coding sequence is TGTGCCATCAGTGAGGCTACAGGGGTGAGTGCTGAAGCTTTCTTT.